In this sample, the clone carrying this T cell receptor beta chain turned up a few times. Its antigen is not known. This could be a read error, since a much larger clone is one nucleotide away. This sample was included in a study of early T cells in non-severe SARS-CoV-2 infection. At the level of the study: Bulk RNA isolated from unsorted whole blood underwent sequencing; chains were not paired. Study-level results: Matching results from VDJdb favored anti-spike CD8 responses, leaving private and CD4 specificities undetected.

The CDR3 sequence is 12 residues long. The V end was cut by 0 bases, the J end by 4 bases, with 6 bases between. CDR1 is DFQATT, CDR2 SNEGSKA, per germline (reference sequence). Each CDR3 protein gets one entry after TCRdb re-called the 5' RACE reads with MiXCR. The sample records fewer than 40,000 distinct CDR3 sequences, over 4.5% being singletons. The source material was whole blood. The chain recombines TRBV20-1 with TRBJ1-2; D is undetermined. This receptor was identified in an adult who was a healthcare worker with PCR-confirmed SARS-CoV-2 infection or an uninfected control (not recorded which). Written as DNA, the CDR3 is TGCAGTGCTAGAGATACAGTCTATGGCTACACCTTC. Amino acid sequence: CSARDTVYGYTF.